The present entry profiles one T cell receptor beta chain with its context. The target antigen is unknown. The sample is drawn from a study of PD-1 blockade in classical Hodgkin lymphoma. Overall study results and limits: At baseline, newly diagnosed patients reportedly showed less TCR diversity than healthy donors. Patients who responded completely had about the same baseline diversity as newly diagnosed patients. By C4D1, CD4+ diversity increased significantly, especially in complete responders.

The repertoire was sequenced with immunoSEQ multiplex PCR; TCRdb's copy has only in-frame clones and lacks some. The sample records roughly 50,000 clones, around 87% being singletons. Stated time point: cycle 4 day 1 (C4D1), after less than seven weeks of nivolumab. Relapse after autologous stem cell transplantation occurred in every patient, and brentuximab vedotin exposure varied. There are 13 residues in the CDR3. The germline V gene encodes CDR1 MNHEY and CDR2 SVGAGI. Trimming took 4 bases from V and 2 from J, leaving 6 bases between them. V is TRBV6-5 and J is TRBJ1-3; D is undetermined. The sample here was peripheral blood mononuclear cells (PBMCs), taken before the fourth cycle of nivolumab. This receptor was taken from a human donor with classical Hodgkin lymphoma. CDR3 nucleotide sequence: TGTGCCAGCAGTTCTTACCCTGGAAACACCATATATTTT. It yields the protein CASSSYPGNTIYF.